This T cell receptor (beta chain) was recorded in a study of blood T cell repertoires in COVID-19. Study information: Italy, Spain and the United States were the sources of the convalescent and acute COVID-19 samples.

The protocol was immunoSEQ multiplex PCR, while the TCRdb copy is restricted to in-frame clones and leaves out a portion. There are roughly 120,000 clones in the sample; around 70% occur only once, and 4.5% to 6% lies in the top ten. Germline lookup yields CDR1 MDHEN and CDR2 SYDVKM. With 4 bases removed from V and 7 bases from J, the gap between germline ends came to 7 bases. This CDR3 is 11 amino acids long. The chain recombines TRBV28 with TRBJ1-2; no clear D gene. This receptor was taken from a man aged 80 or over with COVID-19, enrolled during active disease. The sample consisted of peripheral blood. The CDR3 DNA is TGTGCCAGCAGTTCCCAGCGTGGCTACACCTTC. Translating gives CASSSQRGYTF.